This T cell receptor (beta chain) originates from a study of cytomegalovirus exposure and HLA in healthy donors. About the study: The approximately 130 validation repertoires matched the approximately 700 first-cohort repertoires in platform, a later analysis reported. Notes on the study in general: In vitro experiments confirmed that three CMV-associated chains were specific for CMV antigens. The tendency of first-cohort TCR clusters to co-occur in the 90 to 150 validation repertoires emerged from a later analysis.

With respect to this clone: Its matching antigen is unknown.

The CDR3 has 11 amino acids. The germline V gene encodes CDR1 SQVTM and CDR2 ANQGSEA. V lost 2 bases to trimming and J lost 8 bases, with 6 bases between them. Sequencing was performed with immunoSEQ multiplex PCR; in TCRdb, only in-frame clones are kept and a portion is missing. Seen here are tens of thousands of clones, about 94% observed once, and the top ten hold about 1.6%. The specimen sequenced was PBMCs. V usage is TRBV29-1 and J usage is TRBJ1-4; D is unclear. The origin of this receptor is a man aged 18-30 years in good health and CMV-seropositive. In nucleotides, the CDR3 is TGCAGCGTTGAATTTGGCGAAAAACTGTTTTTT. Translated, it gives CSVEFGEKLFF.